This T cell receptor beta chain was recorded in a study of beta chain features in type 1 diabetes. This clone was detected only a few times. The CDR3 has 15 residues. Deletions cut 0 bases from V and 2 bases from J, with 5 bases between. Germline lookup yields CDR1 LGHNA and CDR2 YSLEER. Every isolated RNA sample was fully reverse transcribed, so sequencing captured expressed TCRB transcripts. Repertoires were generated with immunoSEQ multiplex PCR, while TCRdb's copy carries only in-frame clones and drops some. The table records approximately 300,000 clones, approximately 11% of them present only once.

This sequence originates from a woman in her 30s in good health. The source material was naive CD4+ T cells from blood. V usage is TRBV4-3 and J usage is TRBJ2-6; the D is unclear. CDR3 DNA sequence: TGCGCCAGCAGCCAAGATCGTCCTGGGGCCAACGTCCTGACTTTC. This gives the protein CASSQDRPGANVLTF.